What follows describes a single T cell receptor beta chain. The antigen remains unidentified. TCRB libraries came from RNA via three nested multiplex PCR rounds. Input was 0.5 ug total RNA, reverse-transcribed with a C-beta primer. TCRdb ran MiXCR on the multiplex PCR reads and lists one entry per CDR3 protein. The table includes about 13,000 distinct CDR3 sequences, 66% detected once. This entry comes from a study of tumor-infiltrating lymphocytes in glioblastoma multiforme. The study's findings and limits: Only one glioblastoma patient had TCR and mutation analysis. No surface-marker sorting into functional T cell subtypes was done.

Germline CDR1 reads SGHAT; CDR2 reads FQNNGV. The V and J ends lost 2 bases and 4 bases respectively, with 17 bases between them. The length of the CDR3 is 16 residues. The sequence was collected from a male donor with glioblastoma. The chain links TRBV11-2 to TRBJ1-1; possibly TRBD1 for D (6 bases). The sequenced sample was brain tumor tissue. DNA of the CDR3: TGTGCCAGCAGCTTAAACCCCCTTGGGGGCCGCACTGAAGCTTTCTTT. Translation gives CASSLNPLGGRTEAFF. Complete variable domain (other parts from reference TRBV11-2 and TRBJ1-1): EAGVAQSPRYKIIEKRQSVAFWCNPISGHATLYWYQQILGQGPKLLIQFQNNGVVDDSQLPKDRFSAERLKGVDSTLKIQPAKLEDSAVYLCASSLNPLGGRTEAFFGQGTRLTVV.